This T cell receptor beta chain emerged from a study of T cell responses to AZD1222 COVID-19 vaccine. Some clones are missing from TCRdb's copy, which holds only in-frame ones; the method was immunoSEQ multiplex PCR. This sample yields about 120,000 clones, of which nearly 90% are seen a single time; around 3% belongs to the top ten. Study-wide points: Donors were chiefly white British, with a greater number of females, and clonal diversity was perhaps underestimated. Nearly half of spike-specific TCRs reportedly target variant regions that are unmutated in the B.1.351 and B.1.1.7 variants. Across the whole spike, CD4 TCRs peaked at regions 160-218 and 743-854. Repertoire collection took place solely once the T cell response had peaked.

The CDR3 sequence is 15 residues long. Germline CDR1 reads SGDLS; CDR2 reads YYNGEE. V lost 0 bases and J lost 4, with 11 bases in between. In regard to this clone: Its specificity is not known.

Sequencing used peripheral blood, obtained on day 0 of AZD1222 vaccination. The rearrangement uses TRBV9 and TRBJ2-1, with D maybe TRBD2 (7 bases). The sequence was collected from an adult in good health. CDR3 residues: CASSVEGGSYNEQFF. The CDR3, as DNA: TGTGCCAGCAGCGTAGAGGGGGGGTCATACAATGAGCAGTTCTTC.